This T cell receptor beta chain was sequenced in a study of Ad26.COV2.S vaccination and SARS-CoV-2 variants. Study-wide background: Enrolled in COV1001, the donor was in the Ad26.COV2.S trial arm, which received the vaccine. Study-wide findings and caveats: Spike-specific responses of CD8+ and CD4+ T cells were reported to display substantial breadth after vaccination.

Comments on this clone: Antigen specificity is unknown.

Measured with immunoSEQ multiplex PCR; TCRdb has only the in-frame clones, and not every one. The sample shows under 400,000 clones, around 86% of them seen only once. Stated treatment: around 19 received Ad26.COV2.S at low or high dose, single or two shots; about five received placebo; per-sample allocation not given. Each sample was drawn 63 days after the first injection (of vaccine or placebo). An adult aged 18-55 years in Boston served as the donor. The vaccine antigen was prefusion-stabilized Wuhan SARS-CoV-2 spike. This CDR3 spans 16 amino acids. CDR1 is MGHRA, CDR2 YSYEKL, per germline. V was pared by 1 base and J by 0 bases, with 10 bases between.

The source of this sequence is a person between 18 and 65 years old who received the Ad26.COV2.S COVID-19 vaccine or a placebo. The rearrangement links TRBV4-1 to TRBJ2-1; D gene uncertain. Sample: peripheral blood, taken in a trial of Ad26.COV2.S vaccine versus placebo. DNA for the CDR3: TGCGCCAGCAGCCAAGTTGGCAGGAGCTCCTACAATGAGCAGTTCTTC. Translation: CASSQVGRSSYNEQFF.